Listed below are T cell receptor beta chains from one sample, sequenced in a study of vaccination effects on CD4 cells after COVID-19. These receptors have no identified antigens. Repertoires were generated with immunoSEQ multiplex PCR, while TCRdb's copy carries only in-frame clones and drops some. Here the sample spans about 45,000 clones, more than 60% being singletons. The sample consisted of CD4+ T cells from PBMCs cultured with a peptide pool, taken before COVID-19 vaccination. The receptors were gathered from a human donor who had a prior SARS-CoV-2 infection. Both conserved end residues are part of each CDR3. The D gene is left open where the match is weak. Not all rows give a size; the values are once, few, many and, for expanded clones, a class.

size	V	J	D	DNA	CDR3
-	TRBV20-1	TRBJ2-2	-	TGCAGTGCTAGTAGTCTTGTGAACACCGGGGAGCTGTTTTTT	CSASSLVNTGELFF
-	TRBV2	TRBJ1-2	-	TGTGCCAGCAGTGTTTCAGGCTATGGCTACACCTTC	CASSVSGYGYTF
-	TRBV7-2	TRBJ1-5	-	TGTGCCAGCAGCTTACGGGACGGCTATCAGCCCCAGCATTTT	CASSLRDGYQPQHF
once	TRBV4-3	TRBJ2-3	-	TGCGCCAGCAGCCAAGATCGGGGGGATACGCAGTATTTT	CASSQDRGDTQYF
-	TRBV6-5	TRBJ2-1	-	TGTGCCAGCAGTACCTCTTGGGGGAGCGGTGAGCAGTTCTTC	CASSTSWGSGEQFF
-	TRBV4-3	TRBJ1-3	TRBD1	TGCGCCAGCAGCCTGGGACAGGGGGCCTCTGGAAACACCATATATTTT	CASSLGQGASGNTIYF
-	TRBV19	TRBJ2-3	-	TGTGCGAAGACGACTACCTCTAGCACAGATACGCAGTATTTT	CAKTTTSSTDTQYF
-	TRBV2	TRBJ2-7	TRBD1	TGTGCCAGCACCTACGACAGGGGCATAGGGGAGCAGTACTTC	CASTYDRGIGEQYF
-	TRBV30	TRBJ2-3	-	TGTGCCTGGGGTGGGGCGGGACGCCCGTATTTT	CAWGGAGRPYF
-	TRBV27	TRBJ1-2	TRBD1	TGTGCCAGCAGTGCCAACCGACAGGGGGCCTCTGGCTACACCTTC	CASSANRQGASGYTF
-	TRBV30	TRBJ2-7	-	TGTGCCTGGAGTGAAAACCTGGGCTCCTACGAGCAGTACTTC	CAWSENLGSYEQYF
-	TRBV10-3	TRBJ2-7	-	TGTGCCATCAGTGAGAAGGGCAGAACCTACGAGCAGTACTTC	CAISEKGRTYEQYF
-	TRBV7-9	TRBJ2-5	-	TGTGCCAGCAGCTTAAAAGAGACCCAGTACTTC	CASSLKETQYF
-	TRBV2	TRBJ2-5	-	TGTGCCAGCAGTTCCGAGGGGCAAGAGACCCAGTACTTC	CASSSEGQETQYF
few	TRBV4-2	TRBJ1-2	-	TGTGCCAGCAGCCAAGATAGCCACGGATCCTCCTATGGCTACACCTTC	CASSQDSHGSSYGYTF
-	TRBV12-3/TRBV12-4	TRBJ2-1	-	TGTGCCAGCAGTTTCCAGACGGCGGGTGAGCAGTTCTTC	CASSFQTAGEQFF
few	TRBV2	TRBJ1-2	-	TGTGCCAGCAGTGCAGGGGAGAACTATGGCTACACCTTC	CASSAGENYGYTF
-	TRBV6-5	TRBJ2-5	TRBD1	TGTGCCAGCAGTTACACCGGGACAGGGACCCAAGAGACCCAGTACTTC	CASSYTGTGTQETQYF
few	TRBV28	TRBJ2-2	TRBD1	TGTGCCGGCCGGGACAGATCGGCCGGGGAGCTGTTTTTT	CAGRDRSAGELFF
-	TRBV5-1	TRBJ2-5	-	TGCGCCAGCAGCTTGGGACAGCAAGAGACCCAGTACTTC	CASSLGQQETQYF
-	TRBV5-4	TRBJ2-5	-	TGTGCCAGCAGCTTGAGGCTATTTGTCGACGGGACCCAGTACTTC	CASSLRLFVDGTQYF
-	TRBV24-1	TRBJ2-1	-	TGTGCCACCAGTGACACTCTTTCCGGAGGGAGAAATGAGCAGTTCTTC	CATSDTLSGGRNEQFF
-	TRBV7-9	TRBJ2-7	-	TGTGCCAGCAGCTTAGGGGCATACGAGCAGTACTTC	CASSLGAYEQYF
-	TRBV10-3	TRBJ2-1	TRBD1	TGTGCCATCAACCAGGGGGCGGGGTACAATGAGCAGTTCTTC	CAINQGAGYNEQFF
-	TRBV2	TRBJ2-6	-	TGTGCCAGCAGTGCAGGGTCCTCTCTCATCATCTCTGGGGCCAACGTCCTGACTTTC	CASSAGSSLIISGANVLTF
-	TRBV7-8	TRBJ1-4	-	TGTGCCAGCAGCCCGAGACAGTGGACATATAATGAAAAACTGTTTTTT	CASSPRQWTYNEKLFF
-	TRBV7-3	TRBJ2-7	TRBD1	TGTGCCAGCAGCCCTGACAGGGGGTACGAGCAGTACTTC	CASSPDRGYEQYF
-	TRBV27	TRBJ1-3	TRBD1	TGTGCCAGCAGTACCCGACAGGGGGCGAGTGGAAACACCATATATTTT	CASSTRQGASGNTIYF
-	TRBV5-1	TRBJ2-1	-	TGCGCCAGCAGCCCCGCCCGGGGGGCGGAGGGGGGGGATGAGCAGTTCTTC	CASSPARGAEGGDEQFF
-	TRBV5-1	TRBJ2-3	-	TGCGCCAGCAGCCCCGCTCGGGGGGCAGGCACAGATACGCAGTATTTT	CASSPARGAGTDTQYF
once	TRBV19	TRBJ2-3	-	TGTGCCAGTAGTGGAGGGGGTGATACGCAGTATTTT	CASSGGGDTQYF
-	TRBV7-9	TRBJ1-2	-	TGTGCCAGCAGCCTGGCCCCTTTGGGTGGCTACACCTTC	CASSLAPLGGYTF
-	TRBV7-3	TRBJ2-1	TRBD1	TGTGCCAGCAGCCTGCGACCGGGACAGACCCACAATGAGCAGTTCTTC	CASSLRPGQTHNEQFF
-	TRBV7-3	TRBJ2-3	-	TGTGCCAGCAGCTTATCAGGTCGAAGGGCAGATACGCAGTATTTT	CASSLSGRRADTQYF
-	TRBV11-3	TRBJ2-1	-	TGTGCCAGCAGCCAAGGCCCCAATGAGCAGTTCTTC	CASSQGPNEQFF
few	TRBV6-4	TRBJ1-6	-	TGTGCCAGCAGTGAAACAGGGACTTCACCCCTCCACTTT	CASSETGTSPLHF
-	TRBV27	TRBJ1-4	TRBD1	TGTGCCAGCAGTGCCCGACAGGGAGTAAATGAAAAACTGTTTTTT	CASSARQGVNEKLFF
-	TRBV7-2	TRBJ2-7	-	TGTGCCAGCAGCTTAGCTGTATCCTACGAGCAGTACTTC	CASSLAVSYEQYF
-	TRBV6-5	TRBJ2-3	-	TGTGCCAGCAGTCCATCCAAGGGGGCAGATACGCAGTATTTT	CASSPSKGADTQYF
-	TRBV20-1	TRBJ2-1	-	TGCAGTGCTAGAGATCTCTATGAGCAGTTCTTC	CSARDLYEQFF
few	TRBV12-3/TRBV12-4	TRBJ2-1	-	TGTGCCAGCAGTTTCCGGGGGAGAGGTGTGCAGTTCTTC	CASSFRGRGVQFF
many	TRBV30	TRBJ1-5	-	TGTGCCTGGACTTCCACCGACAGGACTCAGCCCCAGCATTTT	CAWTSTDRTQPQHF
-	TRBV19	TRBJ2-3	-	TGTGCCAGTAGTCCGCGACTAGTTAGCACAGATACGCAGTATTTT	CASSPRLVSTDTQYF
-	TRBV20-1	TRBJ2-5	-	TGCAGTGCTAGAGATATGGCAGGGGACTACTTC	CSARDMAGDYF
-	TRBV7-9	TRBJ2-7	-	TGTGCCAGCAGCTTGGACTTCGTGCAGTACTTC	CASSLDFVQYF
-	TRBV5-1	TRBJ1-1	-	TGCGCCAGCAGCTTGGGAGAAAACCTCATGAACACTGAAGCTTTCTTT	CASSLGENLMNTEAFF
-	TRBV6-5	TRBJ2-1	TRBD2	TGTGCCAGCAGTTACTTAGCGGGGTTTAATGAGCAGTTCTTC	CASSYLAGFNEQFF
-	TRBV6-5	TRBJ2-7	-	TGTGCCAGCAGTTACTCCGGGGCGGGAAAGTCCTACGAGCAGTACTTC	CASSYSGAGKSYEQYF
-	TRBV13	TRBJ2-2	-	TGTGCCAGCAGCTTGGTGCGGGTTGGCGGGGAGCTGTTTTTT	CASSLVRVGGELFF
-	TRBV4-1	TRBJ2-1	-	TGCGCCAGCAGCCGGGGGGGGCTAGCGGTCTTGGGGAATGAGCAGTTCTTC	CASSRGGLAVLGNEQFF
few	TRBV6-6	TRBJ1-4	-	TGTGCCAGCCGACGGGGCGGGGATCAACTGTTTTTT	CASRRGGDQLFF
-	TRBV7-9	TRBJ1-6	TRBD1	TGTGCCAGCAGCTCCTGGGACAGGGGTAATTCACCCCTCCACTTT	CASSSWDRGNSPLHF
-	TRBV27	TRBJ1-2	-	TGTGCCAGCAGTACGGGAACCTTCTATGGCTACACCTTC	CASSTGTFYGYTF
few	TRBV5-4	TRBJ2-3	TRBD2	TGTGCCAGCAGCTTGAAAAAGTTGTCTAGCGGGACCACAGATACGCAGTATTTT	CASSLKKLSSGTTDTQYF
-	TRBV7-3	TRBJ1-2	-	TGTGCCAGCAGCCCGCGAAATACTAACTATGGCTACACCTTC	CASSPRNTNYGYTF